This T cell receptor (beta chain) was found in a study of blood T cell repertoires in COVID-19. Study at large: Sites in the United States, Italy and Spain provided acute and convalescent COVID-19 samples. T cells, B-cell-depleted T cells, or PBMCs supplied cDNA or gDNA.

In the original processing: Reference gene primer amplification gave estimated nucleated cell counts. The method was immunoSEQ multiplex PCR; TCRdb's version includes in-frame clones alone and lacks a portion of them. V, J and clone size reflect that table, while D and trimming were determined from the DNA. The sample lists approximately 35,000 clones, around 87% occurring once. Germline CDR1 is KGHSH and CDR2 is LQKENI. The CDR3 has 15 residues. V was clipped by 0 bases and J by 12 bases; unmatched bases: 8. The chain joins TRBV18 to TRBJ2-1, with 10 bases fitting TRBD1. The material sequenced was peripheral blood. This receptor was taken from a human donor in a cohort sampled during active COVID-19. This CDR3 reads CASSPPAGQGMGQFF. DNA of the CDR3: TGTGCCAGCTCACCACCAGCGGGACAGGGGATGGGGCAGTTCTTC.